The 11 T cell receptor beta chains below all came from one sample that was sequenced in a study of shared clonotypes between healthy human individuals. The protocol was immunoSEQ multiplex PCR, while the TCRdb copy is restricted to in-frame clones and leaves out a portion. Among about 2.5 million clones listed, just under 95% were seen once. Source material: naive CD4+ T cells from PBMCs. This sample's subset: CD45RA+ positively selected. These receptors originate from a man aged 18 to 30 in good health. Some clones in this sample may be carry-over from other donors' samples.

J is TRBJ2-5 and V is TRBV7-2; 7 bases are shared with TRBD1. The CDR3 covers 13 residues. The V segment lost 5 bases and the J segment 5 bases; nucleotides outside the gene matches: 5. Germline V CDR1 and CDR2: SGHTA, FQGNSA. This chain's CDR3 is CASSRTGDETQYF. The CDR3 DNA sequence: TGTGCCAGCAGCCGAACAGGGGACGAGACCCAGTACTTC.

This sequence joins TRBV19 and TRBJ1-5; D is possibly TRBD1 (6 bases). V was clipped by 6 bases and J by 1 base, with 31 bases between them. Germline V gene lookup returns CDR1 LNHDA and CDR2 SQIVND (reference sequence). The CDR3 totals 21 residues. CDR3 sequence: CASSPGRSLGGRRGSNQPQHF. CDR3 DNA: TGTGCCAGTAGCCCCGGCCGGTCATTGGGGGGGCGCAGGGGAAGCAATCAGCCCCAGCATTTT.

The chain recombines TRBV6-1 with TRBJ2-7, with a tentative D call TRBD1 (6 bases). The CDR3 covers 15 residues. The germline CDR1 and CDR2 sequences are MNHNS and SASEGT. V was cut by 4 bases and J by 3 bases, with 16 bases left in between. CDR3 residues: CASSAGDANFYEQYF. In DNA form, the CDR3 reads TGTGCCAGCAGTGCAGGGGACGCAAACTTCTACGAGCAGTACTTC.

The genes are TRBV30 and TRBJ2-5, with D perhaps TRBD1 (6 bases). V lost 5 bases and J lost 0, with 13 bases in between. The CDR3 contains 14 residues. The germline gives CDR1 GTSNPN, CDR2 SVGIG (reference sequence). The CDR3 bases are TGTGCCTGGCAGGGGTTCCCAAACCAAGAGACCCAGTACTTC. Protein: CAWQGFPNQETQYF.

This chain joins TRBV7-9 and TRBJ2-5, with 7 bases aligning to TRBD1. The CDR3 runs 15 residues. V trimming: 0 bases; J trimming: 5 bases; junction bases outside the gene matches: 6. CDR1 and CDR2 from the germline V gene are SEHNR and FQNEAQ (reference sequence). CDR3 bases: TGTGCCAGCAGCTTAGCGAGGGCAGGGGGTGAGACCCAGTACTTC. As protein: CASSLARAGGETQYF.

The rearrangement joins TRBV6-6 to TRBJ2-7; D is perhaps TRBD2 (6 bases). Germline V lookup: CDR1 MNHNY, CDR2 SVGAGI (reference sequence). The CDR3 sequence is 15 residues long. The germline V and J ends were trimmed by 5 bases and 0 bases, with 14 bases remaining between them. The CDR3 coding sequence is TGTGCCAGCAGTCGTACTCAGGAGGGCTCCTACGAGCAGTACTTC. This codes for CASSRTQEGSYEQYF.

This chain connects TRBV25-1 to TRBJ1-2; D not certain. V was trimmed by 3 bases and J by 6 bases, leaving 11 bases between them. This CDR3 is 13 amino acids long. Germline assignment: CDR1 MGHDK and CDR2 SYGVNS. Here the CDR3 DNA reads TGTGCCAGCAGTGAGTGGCCAGGTAATGGCTACACCTTC. Translating it yields CASSEWPGNGYTF.

The V call is TRBV7-9, the J call TRBJ2-1; tentatively, D is TRBD2 (5 bases). Trimming took 1 base from V and 5 from J, leaving 12 bases between them. Germline-derived CDR1 and CDR2 are SEHNR and FQNEAQ (reference sequence). The CDR3 contains 15 residues. The CDR3 is CASSLGLALHNEQFF. The CDR3 bases are TGTGCCAGCAGCTTAGGCCTAGCCCTGCACAATGAGCAGTTCTTC.

The V and J genes are TRBV28 and TRBJ1-2; D ambiguous. The CDR3 is 12 residues long. Germline V gives CDR1 MDHEN, CDR2 SYDVKM. The ends were cut back, 5 bases at V and 6 bases at J, with 10 bases in the middle. The chain's CDR3 is CASSTTTNGYTF. The DNA for the CDR3 is TGTGCCAGCAGTACAACAACGAATGGCTACACCTTC.

This chain joins TRBV19 and TRBJ2-2, with 8 bases aligning to TRBD2. The junction had 3 bases not matched to a gene; V was cut back by 2 bases and J by 1 base. The CDR3 runs to 16 residues. Germline V CDR1 and CDR2: LNHDA, SQIVND (reference sequence). The CDR3 region is CASSIISGKNTGELFF. In nucleotides, the CDR3 is TGTGCCAGTAGTATAATTAGCGGGAAGAACACCGGGGAGCTGTTTTTT.

The V call is TRBV18, the J call TRBJ1-2; 10 bases fit TRBD1. V shed 5 bases, J shed 4 bases, and the junction held 10 bases outside the gene matches. The CDR3 contains 16 residues. Germline V gene data show CDR1 as KGHSH and CDR2 as LQKENI. The CDR3 DNA follows: TGTGCCAGCTCATCGATATCGACAGGGGGCACCTATGGCTACACCTTC. As protein: CASSSISTGGTYGYTF.